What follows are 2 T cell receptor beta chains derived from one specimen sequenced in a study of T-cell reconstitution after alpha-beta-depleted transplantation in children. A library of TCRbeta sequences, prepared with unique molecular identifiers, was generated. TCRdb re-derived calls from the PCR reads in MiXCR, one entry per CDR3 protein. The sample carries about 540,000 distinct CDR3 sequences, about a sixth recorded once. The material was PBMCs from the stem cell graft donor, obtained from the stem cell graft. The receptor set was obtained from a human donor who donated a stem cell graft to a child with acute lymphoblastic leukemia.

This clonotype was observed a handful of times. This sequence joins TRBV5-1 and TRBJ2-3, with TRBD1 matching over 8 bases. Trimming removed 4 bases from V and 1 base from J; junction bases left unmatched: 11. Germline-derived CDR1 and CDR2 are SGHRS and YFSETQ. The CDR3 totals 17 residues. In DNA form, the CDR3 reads TGCGCCAGCAGCCGATGGACAGGGAAGGTTGGCACAGATACGCAGTATTTT. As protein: CASSRWTGKVGTDTQYF.

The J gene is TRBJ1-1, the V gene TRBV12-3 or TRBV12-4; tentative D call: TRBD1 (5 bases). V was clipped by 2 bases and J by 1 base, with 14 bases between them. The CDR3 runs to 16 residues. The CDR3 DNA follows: TGTGCCAGCAGTTTACCCTCAGGGTGGGCGAACACTGAAGCTTTCTTT. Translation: CASSLPSGWANTEAFF.